One sample yielded the 6 T cell receptor beta chains listed below, sequenced in a study of shared clonotypes between healthy human individuals. Only in-frame clones appear in the TCRdb table, and some are missing; sequencing was by immunoSEQ multiplex PCR. This sample has over a million clones, with 75% found just once. Sequenced material: memory CD4+ T cells sorted from blood. The subset: CD45RA-negative fraction. The receptors here all came from a man between 18 and 29 years old in good health.

V gene TRBV6-5 combines with J gene TRBJ1-6, with 7 bases aligning to TRBD1. Trimming at V came to 0 bases and at J to 11 bases, leaving 7 bases not matched to a gene. The CDR3 runs 15 residues. CDR1 MNHEY and CDR2 SVGAGI come from the germline V gene. CDR3 sequence (DNA): TGTGCCAGCAGTTACTCGAGTACAGGGGCGGCACCCCTCCACTTT. This gives the protein CASSYSSTGAAPLHF.

The V gene is TRBV7-9, the J gene TRBJ2-7; possible D gene TRBD2, 6 bases. The CDR3 is 14 amino acids. Germline lookup yields CDR1 SEHNR and CDR2 FQNEAQ (reference sequence). V was trimmed by 3 bases and J by 2 bases, leaving 11 bases between them. The DNA of the CDR3 is TGTGCCAGCAGCTTCGGGACTCCCCCCTACGAGCAGTACTTC. This translates into CASSFGTPPYEQYF.

A single count supports this clone. The rearrangement joins TRBV10-3 to TRBJ2-1; the match to TRBD2 covers 12 bases. CDR1 and CDR2 (germline): ENHRY, SYGVKD. V lost 6 bases, J lost 6 bases, and 6 bases stayed unmatched. This CDR3 comprises 15 residues. The CDR3 protein is CAIRETSGSVNEQFF. The CDR3, as DNA: TGTGCCATCAGAGAGACTAGCGGGAGTGTCAATGAGCAGTTCTTC.

This chain connects TRBV9 to TRBJ2-7; 7 bases are shared with TRBD2. In germline, CDR1 is SGDLS, CDR2 YYNGEE. The CDR3 covers 17 residues. Trimming removed 0 bases from V and 5 bases from J; junction bases left unmatched: 14. In nucleotides, the CDR3 is TGTGCCAGCAGCGTAGGGTCTTTCGGGACTATTATGCACGAGCAGTACTTC. It is translated as CASSVGSFGTIMHEQYF.

The chain recombines TRBV5-5 with TRBJ2-7, with D possibly TRBD2 on 6 matching bases. With 5 bases removed from V and 3 bases from J, the gap between germline ends came to 24 bases. CDR1 is SGHKS and CDR2 is YYEKEE in the germline V gene (reference sequence). CDR3 length: 17 residues. Here the CDR3 reads CASRHRLGGAKDYEQYF. Here the CDR3 DNA reads TGTGCCAGCAGACATCGACTGGGCGGGGCCAAGGACTACGAGCAGTACTTC. The full variable domain, rest sourced from reference TRBV5-5 and TRBJ2-7, is DAGVTQSPTHLIKTRGQQVTLRCSPISGHKSVSWYQQVLGQGPQFIFQYYEKEERGRGNFPDRFSARQFPNYSSELNVNALLLGDSALYLCASRHRLGGAKDYEQYFGPGTRLTVT.

The V call is TRBV10-3, the J call TRBJ2-7; D assignment may be TRBD1 or TRBD2 (5 bases each). The CDR3 length is 13 residues. Germline V CDR1 and CDR2: ENHRY, SYGVKD. Trimming stripped 4 bases from V and 5 bases from J, with 12 bases between. The CDR3 here is CAISGGRVHEQYF. CDR3 bases: TGTGCCATCAGTGGGGGACGGGTCCACGAGCAGTACTTC.